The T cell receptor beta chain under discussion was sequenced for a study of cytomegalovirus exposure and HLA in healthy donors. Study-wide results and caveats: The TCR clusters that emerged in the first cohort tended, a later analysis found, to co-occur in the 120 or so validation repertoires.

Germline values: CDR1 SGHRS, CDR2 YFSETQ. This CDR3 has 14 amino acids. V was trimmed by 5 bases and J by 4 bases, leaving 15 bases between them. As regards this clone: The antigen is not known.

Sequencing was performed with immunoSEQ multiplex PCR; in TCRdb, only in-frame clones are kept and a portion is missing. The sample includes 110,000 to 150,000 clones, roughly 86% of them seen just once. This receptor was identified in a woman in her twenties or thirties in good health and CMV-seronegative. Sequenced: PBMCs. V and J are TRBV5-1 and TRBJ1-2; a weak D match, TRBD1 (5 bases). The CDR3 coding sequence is TGCGCCAGCAGATCAGGGTACACGACCTATGGCTACACCTTC. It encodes CASRSGYTTYGYTF.